A selection of T cell receptor beta chains follows, all from one sample in a study of T cells in Graves' hyperthyroidism and ophthalmopathy. TCRdb itself ran the multiplex PCR reads through MiXCR, one entry per CDR3 protein. This sample has about 260,000 distinct CDR3 sequences, with about 25% found just once. The specimen was blood. These TCRs come from a man aged 35 to 55 with Graves' hyperthyroidism that later progressed to Graves' ophthalmopathy. The CDR3 runs from the conserved cysteine through the conserved F or W. Fields, in order: J gene, clone size, D gene, V gene, CDR3 protein, CDR3 DNA. A D gene is named only where the DNA matches it firmly. Size tells how often a clone was seen (once, few, many) or the class of an expanded clone, and some rows leave it out.

TRBJ1-2 many TRBD1 TRBV25-1 CASSDNDRGYGYTF TGTGCCAGCAGTGATAATGACAGGGGCTATGGCTACACCTTC
TRBJ1-3 many - TRBV7-9 CASSLDGRGSTIYF TGTGCCAGCAGCTTAGATGGCAGGGGATCAACCATATATTTT
TRBJ2-7 many - TRBV6-1 CASSKSDEQYF TGTGCCAGCAGCAAAAGTGACGAGCAGTACTTC
TRBJ2-7 few - TRBV7-2 CASSLAGGGGDEQYF TGTGCCAGCAGCTTAGCTGGGGGAGGAGGGGACGAGCAGTACTTC
TRBJ2-7 many TRBD2 TRBV27 CASSLFGSRDYYATYEQYF TGTGCCAGCAGTTTATTTGGTAGTCGGGACTACTATGCCACCTACGAGCAGTACTTC
TRBJ1-2 many - TRBV6-2/TRBV6-3 CASSYSSGRGSTNYGYTF TGTGCCAGCAGTTACTCATCCGGTCGGGGCAGTACTAACTATGGCTACACCTTC
TRBJ2-7 once - TRBV6-1 CASSTTDYEQYF TGTGCCAGCAGTACAACTGACTACGAGCAGTACTTC
TRBJ2-5 once - TRBV30 CAWSVGSSETQYF TGTGCCTGGAGTGTCGGCAGCTCTGAGACCCAGTACTTC
TRBJ1-3 many - TRBV5-1 CASRFNGGNTIYF TGCGCCAGCAGATTTAACGGAGGAAACACCATATATTTT
TRBJ1-1 - - TRBV20-1 CSAAFQANTEAFF TGCAGTGCAGCTTTCCAGGCGAACACTGAAGCTTTCTTT
TRBJ1-1 many - TRBV29-1 CSESKGFTEAFF TGCAGCGAAAGTAAGGGATTCACTGAAGCTTTCTTT
TRBJ1-2 many - TRBV20-1 CSATQGFNYGYTF TGCAGTGCTACACAAGGTTTTAACTATGGCTACACCTTC
TRBJ1-2 many - TRBV13 CASSLLTGFSGYTF TGTGCCAGCAGTCTCTTAACAGGGTTCAGTGGCTACACCTTC
TRBJ2-3 many TRBD1 TRBV11-1 CASSLTGAGVDTQYF TGTGCCAGCAGCTTGACAGGGGCCGGAGTGGATACGCAGTATTTT
TRBJ2-7 many - TRBV20-1 CSARNSDGYEQYF TGCAGTGCTAGAAATTCGGACGGTTACGAGCAGTACTTC
TRBJ2-7 - TRBD2 TRBV11-2 CASSLGPGGSSEQYF TGTGCCAGCAGCTTAGGTCCGGGAGGGTCTTCCGAGCAGTACTTC
TRBJ1-1 - TRBD1 TRBV28 CASTYGTANTEAFF TGTGCCAGCACGTACGGGACAGCGAACACTGAAGCTTTCTTT
TRBJ2-7 many - TRBV28 CASSSDRPTTLAYEQYF TGTGCCAGCAGTTCCGACAGGCCAACGACCTTAGCATACGAGCAGTACTTC
TRBJ2-7 many TRBD2 TRBV30 CAWSGLVSSYEQYF TGTGCCTGGTCGGGACTAGTCAGCTCCTACGAGCAGTACTTC
TRBJ1-1 once TRBD1 TRBV19 CASSLQGTDFTEAFF TGTGCCAGTAGTTTACAGGGGACGGATTTCACTGAAGCTTTCTTT
TRBJ1-2 - - TRBV27 CASSLSVAGKVYGYTF TGTGCCAGCAGTTTATCGGTGGCAGGGAAAGTCTATGGCTACACCTTC
TRBJ1-1 many - TRBV12-3/TRBV12-4 CASRDPGRMNTEAFF TGTGCCAGCAGAGACCCGGGACGGATGAACACTGAAGCTTTCTTT
TRBJ1-2 many - TRBV27 CASSLAGVNGYTF TGTGCCAGCAGTTTGGCCGGGGTCAATGGCTACACCTTC
TRBJ2-2 - - TRBV27 CASSLLHTGELFF TGTGCCAGCAGTTTGCTTCACACCGGGGAGCTGTTTTTT
TRBJ1-1 - - TRBV11-2 CASSPFLPGAVTEAFF TGTGCCAGCAGCCCTTTTTTGCCGGGGGCGGTCACTGAAGCTTTCTTT
TRBJ2-3 many - TRBV29-1 CSVDRPTDTQYF TGCAGCGTGGACAGACCCACAGATACGCAGTATTTT
TRBJ2-7 many TRBD2 TRBV29-1 CSVEGAGETYEQYF TGCAGCGTTGAAGGCGCGGGAGAAACCTACGAGCAGTACTTC
TRBJ1-1 many - TRBV9 CASSVGGWDTEAFF TGTGCCAGCAGCGTGGGGGGCTGGGACACTGAAGCTTTCTTT
TRBJ2-6 - TRBD1 TRBV7-4 CASSSRGQGGANVLTF TGTGCCAGCAGCTCTAGGGGGCAGGGGGGGGCCAACGTCCTGACTTTC
TRBJ2-7 many TRBD2 TRBV19 CASSSGRASYEQYF TGTGCCAGTAGTAGCGGGAGGGCCTCCTACGAGCAGTACTTC
TRBJ1-2 many - TRBV6-1 CASTPGLDGYTF TGTGCCAGCACCCCCGGGCTGGATGGCTACACCTTC
TRBJ2-7 many - TRBV15 CATSREAVSSYEQYF TGTGCCACCAGCAGAGAGGCGGTGAGCTCCTACGAGCAGTACTTC
TRBJ2-3 few TRBD2 TRBV11-1 CASSLSVAGTDTQYF TGTGCCAGCAGCTTATCTGTAGCGGGAACAGATACGCAGTATTTT
TRBJ1-5 many - TRBV11-2 CASSVGFGEYQPQHF TGTGCCAGCAGCGTAGGGTTCGGGGAGTATCAGCCCCAGCATTTT
TRBJ2-7 - TRBD2 TRBV6-1 CASSGTSGYYEQYF TGTGCCAGCAGTGGGACTAGCGGTTACTACGAGCAGTACTTC
TRBJ2-7 many - TRBV2 CASSLEGFNEQYF TGTGCCAGCAGTCTGGAGGGGTTCAACGAGCAGTACTTC
TRBJ2-7 many - TRBV20-1 CSAGDYRDPYEQYF TGCAGTGCTGGAGACTACCGAGATCCCTACGAGCAGTACTTC
TRBJ2-7 many TRBD1 TRBV18 CASSEPGQGAYEQYF TGTGCCAGCTCAGAACCGGGACAGGGAGCGTACGAGCAGTACTTC
TRBJ1-1 many - TRBV29-1 CSVEDPFGAVSNEAFF TGCAGCGTTGAAGATCCGTTCGGGGCAGTCTCGAATGAAGCTTTCTTT
TRBJ2-4 few TRBD2 TRBV11-2 CASSLSPGLAGGPANIQYF TGTGCCAGCAGTCTTAGTCCTGGGCTAGCGGGAGGGCCGGCGAACATTCAGTACTTC